One and the same sample provided the 27 T cell receptor beta chains below, sequenced in a study of control samples from healthy donors and cancer patients (TCRdb year 2020). The library was produced with the immunoSEQ multiplex PCR assay. TCRdb retrieved this table from immuneACCESS and kept in-frame rearrangements only. Not all clones are present; in checked studies, unresolved V genes account for under half, and no reason is known for the remainder. The sample profile shows 55,000 to 90,000 clones; 84% of them were found once. The biggest ten clones account for roughly 28% of the sample. The sequencing input was blood. These receptors originate from a man aged 50-60 years in good health.

The rearrangement uses TRBV5-3 and TRBJ1-2; D call uncertain. TRBV5-3 carries the ORF label, with uncertain function. Trimming left V 6 bases short and J 3 bases short, with 15 bases between. This CDR3 is 14 amino acids long. The CDR3 DNA reads TGTGCCAGAACCACGCGCCATCTTTACTATGGCTACACCTTC. It codes for CARTTRHLYYGYTF.

This sequence joins TRBV5-1 and TRBJ2-3; D possibly matches TRBD1 or TRBD2 (5 bases each). CDR3 size: 15 residues. Deletions cut 5 bases from V and 2 bases from J, with 15 bases between. In germline, CDR1 is SGHRS, CDR2 YFSETQ. CDR3 amino acids: CASSGFGGNTDTQYF. DNA of the CDR3: TGCGCCAGCAGTGGTTTTGGGGGAAACACAGATACGCAGTATTTT.

This chain connects TRBV4-2 to TRBJ2-3; D may correspond to TRBD1 or TRBD2 (5 bases each). The V end was cut by 0 bases, the J end by 5 bases, with 15 bases between. Germline-derived CDR1 and CDR2 are LGHNA and YNFKEQ. This CDR3 has 16 residues. The CDR3 nucleotides are TGTGCCAGCAGCCAAGATCAGAGGGGCCCCCAAGATACGCAGTATTTT. This sequence encodes CASSQDQRGPQDTQYF.

The chain uses TRBV9 and TRBJ1-2, with a possible D match to TRBD1 (6 bases). Germline CDR1 SGDLS, CDR2 YYNGEE. Trimming cost V 0 bases and J 7 bases, with 10 bases left between them. There are 13 residues in the CDR3. The CDR3 loop reads CASSVEQGGGYTF. In nucleotides, the CDR3 is TGTGCCAGCAGCGTAGAACAGGGTGGTGGCTACACCTTC.

The gene calls are TRBV29-1 and TRBJ1-2, with D perhaps matching TRBD1 (5 bases). Germline V CDR1 and CDR2: SQVTM, ANQGSEA. This CDR3 region has 16 residues. V lost 7 bases to trimming and J lost 2 bases, with 23 bases between them. Written as DNA, the CDR3 is TGCAGCGATCGAAGTGGCGGGGGGAGAAACAACTATGGCTACACCTTC. Translated, it gives CSDRSGGGRNNYGYTF.

This clone was recorded only once. The chain uses TRBV9 and TRBJ1-3; D is possibly TRBD1 (6 bases). Trimming removed 4 bases at V and 0 bases at J, with 8 bases between. This CDR3 is built from 14 residues. Germline V gene data show CDR1 as SGDLS and CDR2 as YYNGEE. The CDR3 is CASSRTDSGNTIYF. The CDR3 bases are TGTGCCAGCAGCCGGACAGACTCTGGAAACACCATATATTTT.

The chain links TRBV21-1 to TRBJ2-5; the table's D call of TRBD1 was not tested on the DNA. TRBV21-1 is a pseudogene locus. The CDR3 has 15 amino acids. CDR3 in amino acids: CASSLRDIKEQTQYF. CDR3 coding DNA: TGTGCCAGCAGCCTTCGGGACATCAAAGAGCAGACCCAGTACTTC.

The J gene is TRBJ1-2, the V gene TRBV5-5; TRBD1 might be the D (5 bases). Germline V gives CDR1 SGHKS, CDR2 YYEKEE (reference sequence). The CDR3 is 15 amino acids. The V gene lost 4 bases and the J gene lost 4 bases, with 17 bases spanning the gap. CDR3 DNA: TGTGCCAGCAGCCCGGGGCCGTCGACATTCTATGGCTACACCTTC. This sequence encodes CASSPGPSTFYGYTF. Complete variable domain (other parts from reference TRBV5-5 and TRBJ1-2): DAGVTQSPTHLIKTRGQQVTLRCSPISGHKSVSWYQQVLGQGPQFIFQYYEKEERGRGNFPDRFSARQFPNYSSELNVNALLLGDSALYLCASSPGPSTFYGYTFGSGTRLTVV.

This clone was counted a few times. This chain's CDR3 is CASSLTSGSRHEQYF. CDR3 DNA sequence: TGTGCCAGCAGCCTGACTAGCGGGAGTCGACACGAGCAGTACTTC. This chain connects TRBV7-9 to TRBJ2-7, with TRBD2 identical over 12 bases. J gave up 5 bases and V 5 bases, and 7 bases lay outside the gene matches. The germline CDR1 and CDR2 sequences are SEHNR and FQNEAQ (reference sequence). The CDR3 is 15 amino acids. Full variable domain (outside the CDR3, taken from reference TRBV7-9 and TRBJ2-7): DTGVSQNPRHKITKRGQNVTFRCDPISEHNRLYWYRQTLGQGPEFLTYFQNEAQLEKSRLLSDRFSAERPKGSFSTLEIQRTEQGDSAMYLCASSLTSGSRHEQYFGPGTRLTVT.

V is TRBV6-4 and J is TRBJ2-7, with 7 positions matching TRBD1. V shed 8 bases and J 2 bases; nucleotides not matched to a gene: 12. The CDR3 consists of 15 residues. Germline V gene data show CDR1 as MRHNA and CDR2 as SNTAGT. In DNA form, the CDR3 reads TGTGCCAGCCCATCATGCCGGGACAGAACCTACGAGCAGTACTTC. It codes for CASPSCRDRTYEQYF.

V and J are TRBV12-3 or TRBV12-4 and TRBJ1-2, with a tentative D call TRBD1 (5 bases). The CDR3 is 12 residues long. The V gene lost 8 bases and the J gene lost 3 bases, with 10 bases spanning the gap. CDR3 protein: CASGKQDYGYTF. The CDR3, as DNA: TGTGCCAGCGGCAAACAGGACTATGGCTACACCTTC.

The CDR3 is CASTLWSGGSEQYF. The CDR3 DNA sequence: TGTGCCAGCACCCTTTGGAGCGGGGGGAGCGAGCAGTACTTC. V usage is TRBV27 and J usage is TRBJ2-7; 9 bases map to TRBD2. The germline V gene encodes CDR1 MNHEY and CDR2 SMNVEV (reference sequence). Unmatched junction bases numbered 10, after V lost 7 bases and J lost 6 bases. The CDR3 runs 14 residues.

The chain has TRBV30 and TRBJ1-6; D remains unclear. The CDR3 loop spans 13 amino acids. Trimming removed 4 bases from V and 9 bases from J, with 13 bases in between. Germline loops: CDR1 GTSNPN, CDR2 SVGIG (reference sequence). CDR3 coding DNA: TGTGCCTGGACCGGAGCCAAGGGTTCACCCCTCCACTTT. It translates to CAWTGAKGSPLHF.

In this sample, this clone turned up once. The chain is built from TRBV4-3 and TRBJ1-2; no reliable D call. The germline CDR1 and CDR2 sequences are LGHNA and YSLEER. V was clipped by 0 bases and J by 7 bases, with 9 bases between them. This CDR3 has 13 amino acids. The CDR3 protein is CASSQDRRFGYTF. The CDR3 DNA reads as TGCGCCAGCAGCCAAGACAGGAGGTTTGGCTACACCTTC.

V is TRBV6-6 and J is TRBJ1-5, with D possibly TRBD1 on 6 matching bases. The length of the CDR3 is 15 residues. V was cut by 7 bases and J by 5 bases, with 18 bases left in between. Germline V gene lookup returns CDR1 MNHNY and CDR2 SVGAGI (reference sequence). DNA of the CDR3: TGTGCCAGCACCCCACAGGGAGGGCCGGATCAGCCCCAGCATTTT. Translated: CASTPQGGPDQPQHF.

This chain connects TRBV19 to TRBJ2-1, with 9 bases that match TRBD1. The CDR3 runs 13 residues. Germline V CDR1 and CDR2: LNHDA, SQIVND (reference sequence). V trimming: 11 bases; J trimming: 8 bases; junction bases outside the gene matches: 10. Here the CDR3 DNA reads TGTGCCTCCGCCCGGGACAGGGCTGATGAGCAGTTCTTC. Translation: CASARDRADEQFF.

The V call is TRBV24-1, the J call TRBJ2-7, with D possibly TRBD1 on 5 matching bases. CDR1 KGHDR and CDR2 SFDVKD come from the germline V gene. The CDR3 length is 15 residues. The germline V and J ends were trimmed by 4 bases and 6 bases, with 18 bases remaining between them. CDR3 bases: TGTGCCACCAGTGAAGGGGCTTCATTTCCTTCCGAGCAGTACTTC. It encodes CATSEGASFPSEQYF.

V is TRBV27 and J is TRBJ1-4, with TRBD1 identical over 11 bases. V gave up 3 bases and J gave up 8 bases; unmatched junction bases: 2. The germline V gene encodes CDR1 MNHEY and CDR2 SMNVEV (reference sequence). There are 14 residues in the CDR3. The CDR3 loop is CASSFGTGGEKLFF. In DNA, the CDR3 is TGTGCCAGCAGTTTTGGGACAGGGGGGGAAAAACTGTTTTTT.

This chain links TRBV28 with TRBJ1-1; D unresolved. The CDR3 extends over 14 amino acids. Germline CDR1 is MDHEN and CDR2 is SYDVKM. With 2 bases removed from V and 1 base from J, the gap between germline ends came to 8 bases. CDR3 sequence (DNA): TGTGCCAGCAGTTTAGCGGGTAGGAACACTGAAGCTTTCTTT. Translating it yields CASSLAGRNTEAFF. Combining the CDR3 with reference TRBV28 and TRBJ1-1 gives the whole variable domain DVKVTQSSRYLVKRTGEKVFLECVQDMDHENMFWYRQDPGLGLRLIYFSYDVKMKEKGDIPEGYSVSREKKERFSLILESASTNQTSMYLCASSLAGRNTEAFFGQGTRLTVV.

The chain is built from TRBV5-6 and TRBJ2-3, with D tentatively TRBD2 (6 bases). Trimming cost V 1 base and J 3 bases, with 15 bases left between them. The CDR3 is 16 residues long. CDR1 and CDR2 (germline): SGHDT, YYEEEE. The CDR3: CASSLQARGLTDTQYF. CDR3 coding DNA: TGTGCCAGCAGCTTGCAGGCGCGGGGCCTGACAGATACGCAGTATTTT.

This clone came up once. The chain joins TRBV5-1 to TRBJ2-7, with TRBD2 matching over 8 bases. V dropped 0 bases and J dropped 2; count of bases not matched to a gene: 4. This CDR3 contains 15 residues. Looked up from germline, CDR1 is SGHRS and CDR2 is YFSETQ. Written as DNA, the CDR3 is TGCGCCAGCAGCTTGGATGTAGCGGGAACCTACGAGCAGTACTTC. Translating it yields CASSLDVAGTYEQYF. The variable domain in full, with the rest retrieved from reference TRBV5-1 and TRBJ2-7, is KAGVTQTPRYLIKTRGQQVTLSCSPISGHRSVSWYQQTPGQGLQFLFEYFSETQRNKGNFPGRFSGRQFSNSRSEMNVSTLELGDSALYLCASSLDVAGTYEQYFGPGTRLTVT.

Only a few counts were recorded for this clone. The rearrangement links TRBV2 to TRBJ2-3; tentative D call: TRBD1 (6 bases). This CDR3 comprises 16 residues. The germline gives CDR1 SNHLY, CDR2 FYNNEI. V was trimmed by 2 bases and J by 0 bases, leaving 12 bases between them. CDR3 sequence: CASSEPGAMSTDTQYF. CDR3 bases: TGTGCCAGCAGTGAACCAGGGGCCATGAGCACAGATACGCAGTATTTT.

This clone was observed at least ten times. V and J are TRBV5-1 and TRBJ1-2, with D perhaps matching TRBD1 (5 bases). The CDR3 has 13 amino acids. The V and J ends lost 1 base and 11 bases respectively, with 15 bases between them. Germline V gives CDR1 SGHRS, CDR2 YFSETQ. The CDR3 here is CASSLQGSSQYTF. The CDR3 nucleotides are TGCGCCAGCAGCTTGCAGGGCAGTAGTCAATACACCTTC.

The chain recombines TRBV12-3 or TRBV12-4 with TRBJ2-1; D is undetermined. Trimming took 6 bases from V and 15 from J, leaving 18 bases between them. The CDR3 sequence is 12 residues long. The CDR3 region has the DNA TGTGCCAGCAGCCTCTATAATGGCGACCGGTTCTTC. Protein product: CASSLYNGDRFF.

The chain couples TRBV19 to TRBJ2-6, with D hard to call. This CDR3 spans 13 amino acids. Germline CDR1 reads LNHDA; CDR2 reads SQIVND (reference sequence). Trimming took 3 bases from V and 4 from J, leaving 4 bases between them. The CDR3 loop is CASSIRGANVLTF. For the CDR3, the DNA is TGTGCCAGTAGTATCCGCGGGGCCAACGTCCTGACTTTC.

The chain carries TRBV15 and TRBJ2-7, with 9 positions matching TRBD2. The germline CDR1 and CDR2 sequences are LNHNV and YYDKDF (reference sequence). Germline trimming cut 0 bases from V and 4 bases from J; bases unmatched to any gene: 4. The CDR3 loop spans 15 amino acids. CDR3 coding DNA: TGTGCCACCAGCAGAGAACCTAGCGGGGAGTACGAGCAGTACTTC. Translation gives CATSREPSGEYEQYF. Full variable domain (rest looked up from reference TRBV15 and TRBJ2-7): DAMVIQNPRYQVTQFGKPVTLSCSQTLNHNVMYWYQQKSSQAPKLLFHYYDKDFNNEADTPDNFQSRRPNTSFCFLDIRSPGLGDTAMYLCATSREPSGEYEQYFGPGTRLTVT.

V gene TRBV5-1 combines with J gene TRBJ2-1, with D perhaps matching TRBD1 (6 bases). CDR3 size: 13 residues. The germline gives CDR1 SGHRS, CDR2 YFSETQ. V shed 6 bases and J shed 7 bases, with 14 bases lying between them. The CDR3 region has the DNA TGCGCCAGCAATCTTCAGGGGCGAAATGAGCAGTTCTTC. Translating gives CASNLQGRNEQFF.